This entry concerns a single T cell receptor (beta chain). These data belong to a study of control samples from healthy donors and cancer patients. Generated by immunoSEQ multiplex PCR, the TCRdb table keeps only in-frame clones and is missing some. This sample has 100,000 to 150,000 clones, with under 95% found just once. Trimming left V 6 bases short and J 1 base short, with 3 bases between. Germline values: CDR1 MNHNY, CDR2 SVGAGI (reference sequence). This CDR3 contains 11 residues. V and J are TRBV6-6 and TRBJ1-2; the D is unclear. The receptor was derived from a man between 18 and 29 years old in good health. The sample taken for sequencing was blood. CDR3 in DNA: TGTGCCAGCAGCAGTAACTATGGCTACACCTTC. Translation: CASSSNYGYTF.